Each of the 20 T cell receptor beta chains below was sequenced from the same sample in a study of identical twins. TCRdb used MiXCR to reprocess the 5' RACE reads, holding one entry per CDR3 protein. Among a few hundred thousand distinct CDR3 sequences listed, roughly 8.7% were seen once. The same sample was also used in a study of yellow fever vaccine responses in identical twins.

Material for sequencing was CD8+ T cells sorted from blood. Receptors originate from a woman between 18 and 29 years old in good health.

In its sample, this clonotype was seen a few times. CDR3 protein: CASRRENSYEQYF. The CDR3 coding sequence is TGTGCCAGCAGGAGGGAAAACTCCTACGAGCAGTACTTC. The chain links TRBV27 to TRBJ2-7; D may be TRBD2 (5 bases). Germline-derived CDR1 and CDR2 are MNHEY and SMNVEV (reference sequence). CDR3 length equals 13 residues. V was cut by 6 bases and J by 0 bases, with 9 bases left in between.

This clonotype was counted ten times or more. The chain couples TRBV3-1 to TRBJ2-1; no reliable D call. The V end lost 10 bases, the J end lost 1 base, and 11 bases lay between the germline ends. The germline CDR1 and CDR2 sequences are LGHDT and YNNKEL (reference sequence). There are 13 residues in the CDR3. The CDR3 bases are TGTGCCACTAGAGCGCCATCCTACAATGAGCAGTTCTTC. It specifies CATRAPSYNEQFF.

The sample holds many counts of this clonotype. Mismatch with germline at one junction end may stem from a read error. The chain couples TRBV4-2 to TRBJ2-7; 7 bases line up with TRBD2. Germline assignment: CDR1 LGHNA and CDR2 YNFKEQ. The length of the CDR3 is 15 residues. The CDR3 region is CASSQEGGSSHEQYF. DNA of the CDR3: TGTGCCAGCAGCCAAGAGGGCGGGAGCTCCCACGAGCAGTACTTC.

This chain joins TRBV9 and TRBJ1-5; 8 bases are a match to TRBD1. V gave up 3 bases and J gave up 4 bases; unmatched junction bases: 12. Looked up from germline, CDR1 is SGDLS and CDR2 is YYNGEE. The CDR3 consists of 17 residues. CDR3 in amino acids: CASSGPPTGGLNQPQHF. DNA of the CDR3: TGTGCCAGCAGCGGACCTCCAACAGGGGGACTAAATCAGCCCCAGCATTTT.

This clonotype occurred a few times. The chain is built from TRBV5-1 and TRBJ2-2; D possibly corresponds to TRBD2 (6 bases). Germline CDR1 SGHRS, CDR2 YFSETQ. The CDR3 runs 16 residues. Trimming stripped 4 bases from V and 6 bases from J, with 19 bases between. The DNA of the CDR3 is TGCGCCAGCAGCCTGCACCGTAGCAGGAGGGCCGGGGAGCTGTTTTTT. Translation gives CASSLHRSRRAGELFF.

The rearrangement joins TRBV29-1 to TRBJ2-5; no definite D call. Germline CDR1 is SQVTM and CDR2 is ANQGSEA. Trimming stripped 7 bases from V and 5 bases from J, with 14 bases between. The CDR3 has 12 residues. This CDR3 reads CSAPEDGETQYF. CDR3 coding DNA: TGCAGCGCTCCAGAGGATGGGGAGACCCAGTACTTC.

This clonotype was recorded at least ten times. The chain joins TRBV14 to TRBJ2-7, with 8 bases that match TRBD1. With 5 bases clipped from V and 6 bases from J, the junction kept 9 bases outside the gene matches. The CDR3 sequence is 14 residues long. Germline assignment: CDR1 SGHDN and CDR2 FVKESK. CDR3 loop: CASSIGQGPGEQYF. The CDR3 DNA reads TGTGCCAGCAGCATCGGACAGGGTCCGGGCGAGCAGTACTTC.

This clonotype was found many times. J is TRBJ2-7 and V is TRBV4-3; D is possibly TRBD1 (6 bases). Germline CDR1 and CDR2: LGHNA and YSLEER. This CDR3 comprises 15 residues. The ends were cut back, 0 bases at V and 3 bases at J, with 12 bases in the middle. The CDR3, as DNA: TGCGCCAGCAGCCAAGACAGGGGTAGTCTCTACGAGCAGTACTTC. It codes for CASSQDRGSLYEQYF.

V usage is TRBV27 and J usage is TRBJ1-1, with D perhaps matching TRBD1 (5 bases). V was trimmed by 5 bases and J by 7 bases, leaving 11 bases between them. This CDR3 comprises 12 residues. Germline CDR1 reads MNHEY; CDR2 reads SMNVEV (reference sequence). The DNA of the CDR3 is TGTGCCAGCAGTACGGGGACCTTTGAAGCTTTCTTT. This gives the protein CASSTGTFEAFF.

The rearrangement joins TRBV13 to TRBJ2-6, with 8 positions matching TRBD1. This CDR3 region has 15 residues. After removal of 5 bases from V and 3 bases from J, the junction contained 3 bases not matched to a gene. Germline V gene lookup returns CDR1 PRHDT and CDR2 FYEKMQ (reference sequence). CDR3 bases: TGTGCCAGCAGCGGCAGGGGGCATGGGGCCAACGTCCTGACTTTC. It specifies CASSGRGHGANVLTF.

V and J are TRBV27 and TRBJ2-7, with D possibly TRBD1 on 6 matching bases. The V end was cut by 3 bases, the J end by 2 bases, with 17 bases between. The CDR3 covers 16 residues. Germline-derived CDR1 and CDR2 are MNHEY and SMNVEV (reference sequence). CDR3 bases: TGTGCCAGCAGTTTGAGCGCCGGGACATACCCCTACGAGCAGTACTTC. Residues: CASSLSAGTYPYEQYF.

The chain combines TRBV5-1 with TRBJ1-1; 7 bases are shared with TRBD1. Germline CDR1 is SGHRS and CDR2 is YFSETQ. The CDR3 spans 13 residues. V lost 5 bases, J lost 6 bases, and 7 bases stayed unmatched. The CDR3 nucleotides read TGCGCCAGCAGAGCCAGGGGGGCCCCTGAAGCTTTCTTT. It codes for CASRARGAPEAFF.

This clonotype was found a few times. V is TRBV6-2 or TRBV6-3 and J is TRBJ2-2, with TRBD1 matching 8 bases. Looked up from germline, CDR1 is MNHEY and CDR2 is SVGEGT. J was trimmed by 0 bases and V by 6 bases; bases with no gene match: 6. The CDR3 spans 16 residues. In nucleotides, the CDR3 is TGTGCCAGCAGAAACCCGACAGGGGCGAACACCGGGGAGCTGTTTTTT. Protein product: CASRNPTGANTGELFF.

This clonotype showed up many times. The chain employs TRBV27 and TRBJ1-1, with D possibly TRBD1 on 5 matching bases. The V and J ends lost 5 bases and 8 bases respectively, with 18 bases between them. The CDR3 has 14 amino acids. Germline CDR1 MNHEY, CDR2 SMNVEV (reference sequence). The CDR3 DNA is TGTGCCAGCAGTGCGACGGGGGAAGACGGAGAAGCTTTCTTT. This gives the protein CASSATGEDGEAFF.

V is TRBV6-5 and J is TRBJ2-7; 8 nucleotides line up with TRBD2. Germline V gene sequence: CDR1 MNHEY, CDR2 SVGAGI. V trimming: 2 bases; J trimming: 6 bases; junction bases outside the gene matches: 6. The CDR3 sequence is 14 residues long. CDR3 protein: CASSYLGGTSEQYF. The CDR3 coding sequence is TGTGCCAGCAGTTACCTGGGAGGGACTAGCGAGCAGTACTTC.

This clonotype was detected ten times or more. CDR3 amino acids: CASSDIETSNEQFF. CDR3 coding DNA: TGTGCCAGCAGTGACATCGAAACCAGCAATGAGCAGTTCTTC. The chain has TRBV6-4 and TRBJ2-1; no clear D gene. The CDR3 has 14 amino acids. Trimming took off 2 bases at V and 6 bases at J, with 11 bases between the two ends. Germline assignment: CDR1 MRHNA and CDR2 SNTAGT.

At least ten counts were recorded for this clonotype. J is TRBJ2-2 and V is TRBV20-1; D gene uncertain. The V gene's germline CDR1 is DFQATT and CDR2 SNEGSKA (reference sequence). With 4 bases removed from V and 3 bases from J, the gap between germline ends came to 6 bases. The CDR3 has 12 amino acids. The CDR3 DNA reads as TGCAGTGCTATAAGATACACCGGGGAGCTGTTTTTT. Translating gives CSAIRYTGELFF.

In nucleotides, the CDR3 is TGCAGCGTTATGAGTTGGGGGGGTGCTAAAGAGACCCAGTACTTC. Translation gives CSVMSWGGAKETQYF. The V call is TRBV29-1, the J call TRBJ2-5; 7 bases map to TRBD2. The CDR3 is made up of 15 amino acids. Germline V gene data show CDR1 as SQVTM and CDR2 as ANQGSEA. V lost 5 bases, J lost 3 bases, and 12 bases stayed unmatched.

This chain uses TRBV20-1 with TRBJ2-1, with unresolved D. Trimming shortened V by 0 bases and J by 8 bases, and 11 bases separated the two germline ends. The CDR3 has 13 residues. The germline V gene has CDR1 DFQATT and CDR2 SNEGSKA (reference sequence). The CDR3 DNA follows: TGCAGTGCTAGAGAGGAAAATTCCCATGAGCAGTTCTTC. Its translation is CSAREENSHEQFF.

This clonotype was seen at least ten times. The chain couples TRBV20-1 to TRBJ2-7; 8 positions agree with TRBD1. The length of the CDR3 is 14 residues. The junction had 7 bases not matched to a gene; V was cut back by 3 bases and J by 3 bases. Per germline, CDR1 DFQATT and CDR2 SNEGSKA (reference sequence). The CDR3 bases are TGCAGTGCTAGTGCTGGACAGGGTTTCTACGAGCAGTACTTC. The encoded protein is CSASAGQGFYEQYF.